The 25 T cell receptor beta chains listed next were all sequenced from one sample in a study of T-cell memory formation after mild COVID-19. TCRdb passed the 5' RACE reads through MiXCR, listing each CDR3 protein once. The sample holds approximately 88,000 distinct CDR3 sequences; roughly 25% are singletons and the top ten take roughly 41%. What was sequenced was PBMCs or a T cell subset sorted from them (not recorded which). These receptors were collected from a man aged 18-30 years who had mild COVID-19 (a few samples of this study predate the infection). Cell type and time point are not known.

This clonotype was counted only a few times. For the CDR3, the DNA is TGTGCCAGCAGCGTCAGACAGACGCAAGAGACCCAGTACTTC. Protein sequence: CASSVRQTQETQYF. This rearrangement joins TRBV5-4 to TRBJ2-5, with D possibly being TRBD1 (5 bases). The germline CDR1 and CDR2 sequences are SGHNT and YYREEE (reference sequence). This CDR3 has 14 amino acids. Between the trimmed V and J ends, which lost 4 bases and 2 bases, there was a span of 12 bases.

The chain recombines TRBV7-2 with TRBJ2-3; D unresolved. V dropped 5 bases and J dropped 3 bases, with 12 bases sitting between them. CDR3 length equals 14 residues. Germline V lookup: CDR1 SGHTA, CDR2 FQGNSA. CDR3 region: CASSQYPRTDTQYF. CDR3 nucleotide sequence: TGTGCCAGCAGCCAGTATCCGAGGACAGATACGCAGTATTTT.

This clonotype was seen a handful of times. The chain couples TRBV27 to TRBJ1-5; TRBD1 is a possible D gene (5 bases). Trimming cost V 6 bases and J 2 bases, with 11 bases left between them. Germline CDR1 and CDR2: MNHEY and SMNVEV (reference sequence). The CDR3 spans 14 residues. CDR3: CASRAIGGNQPQHF. CDR3 bases: TGTGCCAGCAGGGCCATAGGGGGCAATCAGCCCCAGCATTTT.

J is TRBJ2-4 and V is TRBV18; D gene uncertain. With 2 bases removed from V and 6 bases from J, the gap between germline ends came to 20 bases. The CDR3 is made up of 17 amino acids. CDR1 and CDR2 (germline): KGHSH, LQKENI. CDR3: CASSPWELPVRVNIQYF. In DNA form, the CDR3 reads TGTGCCAGCTCACCATGGGAACTCCCGGTTCGGGTAAACATTCAGTACTTC.

In DNA, the CDR3 is TGCGCCAGCAGCTTTACTAGCGGGTACTCCTACGAGCAGTACTTC. Translated, it gives CASSFTSGYSYEQYF. This chain joins TRBV5-1 and TRBJ2-7; TRBD2 matches at 9 bases. The CDR3 contains 15 residues. Germline CDR1 is SGHRS and CDR2 is YFSETQ. V was clipped by 2 bases and J by 0 bases; unmatched bases: 3.

This chain uses TRBV4-2 with TRBJ2-7; 8 bases map to TRBD2. CDR1 is LGHNA, CDR2 YNFKEQ, per germline. This CDR3 has 14 residues. The V and J ends lost 5 bases and 3 bases, in that order; junction bases with no gene match: 6. In DNA form, the CDR3 reads TGTGCCAGCAGCTTTCCGGGACTAGGCTACGAGCAGTACTTC. Amino acid sequence: CASSFPGLGYEQYF.

This clonotype occurred a few times. The J gene is TRBJ2-7, the V gene TRBV7-9; a possible D gene is TRBD1 (6 bases). Germline V lookup: CDR1 SEHNR, CDR2 FQNEAQ (reference sequence). This CDR3 has 14 amino acids. V lost 1 base, J lost 4 bases, and 11 bases lay in between. CDR3 sequence (DNA): TGTGCCAGCAGCTTAGTTCGACAGGAGTACGAGCAGTACTTC. Protein product: CASSLVRQEYEQYF.

The chain links TRBV4-1 to TRBJ2-1, with a weak D call TRBD2 (6 bases). The germline V and J ends were trimmed by 4 bases and 15 bases, with 22 bases remaining between them. Germline V lookup: CDR1 MGHRA, CDR2 YSYEKL. The CDR3 spans 14 residues. CDR3 region: CASSPSRGGDGVFF. The CDR3 nucleotides are TGCGCCAGCAGCCCCAGTCGGGGCGGGGACGGTGTGTTCTTC.

This clonotype was counted a few times. This sequence joins TRBV4-3 and TRBJ2-2; 7 bases are a match to TRBD2. Germline V lookup: CDR1 LGHNA, CDR2 YSLEER. Unmatched junction bases numbered 10, after V lost 4 bases and J lost 2 bases. CDR3 length equals 17 residues. CDR3 DNA: TGCGCCAGCAGCCGATTACCCCCGGGGGGTAACACCGGGGAGCTGTTTTTT. This gives the protein CASSRLPPGGNTGELFF.

This clonotype was seen many times. The chain uses TRBV4-1 and TRBJ2-7; 10 bases line up with TRBD1. Germline V lookup: CDR1 MGHRA, CDR2 YSYEKL. Losses at the gene ends were 4 bases for V and 2 bases for J; bases not matched to a gene: 8. The CDR3 is 16 amino acids. The CDR3 loop is CASSPIGTGAAYEQYF. DNA of the CDR3: TGCGCCAGCAGCCCGATCGGGACAGGGGCGGCCTACGAGCAGTACTTC.

This clonotype showed up just a few times. This chain joins TRBV5-6 and TRBJ1-1; a weak D match, TRBD1 (5 bases). Germline lookup yields CDR1 SGHDT and CDR2 YYEEEE. The CDR3 is made up of 15 amino acids. Trimming shortened V by 5 bases and J by 2 bases, and 16 bases separated the two germline ends. The CDR3 spells CASSVRGRPNTEAFF. DNA of the CDR3: TGTGCCAGCAGTGTGAGGGGCCGTCCAAACACTGAAGCTTTCTTT.

There are a few counts of this clonotype. The chain is built from TRBV7-9 and TRBJ2-5, with D uncertain. Looked up from germline, CDR1 is SEHNR and CDR2 is FQNEAQ (reference sequence). The CDR3 extends over 11 amino acids. Between the trimmed V and J ends, which lost 5 bases and 4 bases, there was a span of 5 bases. DNA for the CDR3: TGTGCCAGCAGCCCACGAGAGACCCAGTACTTC. Its translation: CASSPRETQYF.

This clonotype has a handful of counts. V usage is TRBV15 and J usage is TRBJ1-1; a possible D gene is TRBD1 (5 bases). V gave up 4 bases and J gave up 0 bases, with 12 bases separating them. The CDR3 has 15 residues. Germline lookup yields CDR1 LNHNV and CDR2 YYDKDF (reference sequence). The CDR3 nucleotides read TGTGCCACCAGCAAGAGGGACGGAATGAACACTGAAGCTTTCTTT. Translating gives CATSKRDGMNTEAFF.

The chain combines TRBV7-9 with TRBJ2-5, with 7 positions matching TRBD2. There are 16 residues in the CDR3. The ends lost 8 bases at V and 2 bases at J; junction bases unmatched: 14. CDR1 SEHNR and CDR2 FQNEAQ come from the germline V gene (reference sequence). Written as DNA, the CDR3 is TGTGCCAGCGACGGGGCGGGGGACGTTTTGCAAGAGACCCAGTACTTC. This codes for CASDGAGDVLQETQYF.

This clonotype showed up just a few times. This chain connects TRBV12-3 or TRBV12-4 to TRBJ1-2; D perhaps matches TRBD1 (5 bases). The CDR3 is 14 residues long. V was shortened by 3 bases and J by 4 bases, with 12 bases between the two germline ends. Written as DNA, the CDR3 is TGTGCCAGCAGTTTCGGGACTGACGCCTATGGCTACACCTTC. The encoded protein is CASSFGTDAYGYTF.

This clonotype turned up a few times. The V and J genes are TRBV7-2 and TRBJ2-1; D is perhaps TRBD2 (6 bases). CDR1 SGHTA and CDR2 FQGNSA come from the germline V gene. The CDR3 has 15 amino acids. Trimming stripped 5 bases from V and 8 bases from J, with 19 bases between. The CDR3, as DNA: TGTGCCAGCAGCGCCGGGACTCAGCGTAGGGATGAGCAGTTCTTC. Protein sequence: CASSAGTQRRDEQFF.

This rearrangement joins TRBV7-9 to TRBJ2-5, with 9 nucleotides matching TRBD1. From germline, CDR1 is SEHNR and CDR2 FQNEAQ (reference sequence). The CDR3 has 17 residues. Trimming took 2 bases from V and 5 from J; bases not matched to a gene: 12. As DNA, the CDR3 is TGTGCCAGCAGCTTAACGCCCCGGGACAGGGCTGACGAGACCCAGTACTTC. Protein product: CASSLTPRDRADETQYF.

J is TRBJ2-2 and V is TRBV6-2 or TRBV6-3; perhaps TRBD1 as D (5 bases). The CDR3 extends over 14 amino acids. Trimming left V 5 bases short and J 6 bases short, with 13 bases between. Germline V CDR1 and CDR2: MNHEY, SVGEGT. The chain's CDR3 is CASSANQGAGELFF. The CDR3 bases are TGTGCCAGCAGTGCGAACCAGGGCGCCGGGGAGCTGTTTTTT.

The rearrangement uses TRBV9 and TRBJ2-2; no definite D call. V gave up 4 bases and J gave up 1 base, with 8 bases separating them. CDR3 length: 14 residues. Germline CDR1 reads SGDLS; CDR2 reads YYNGEE. In DNA, the CDR3 is TGTGCCAGCAGCATGACCGTGAACACCGGGGAGCTGTTTTTT. Its translation: CASSMTVNTGELFF.

As for this clonotype: It is unclear where the CDR3 begins or ends on the DNA, so no DNA is shown, and the CDR3 is as TCRdb lists it. V is TRBV9 and J is TRBJ2-1; TRBD2 reflects the table's D call only, with no check against the DNA. Counting both end residues, the CDR3 totals 16 amino acids. Germline V gene sequence: CDR1 SGDLS, CDR2 YYNGEE. The chain's CDR3 is CASSLTFGGTYNEQFF.

This clonotype was counted a single time. The rearrangement joins TRBV6-2 or TRBV6-3 to TRBJ2-1; 9 nucleotides agree with TRBD1. CDR1 is MNHEY and CDR2 is SVGEGT in the germline V gene. CDR3 length equals 16 residues. The V segment lost 7 bases and the J segment 7 bases; nucleotides outside the gene matches: 14. The CDR3 spells CASTGFGTGTLNEQFF. DNA for the CDR3: TGTGCCAGCACCGGTTTTGGGACAGGGACTCTGAATGAGCAGTTCTTC.

The V call is TRBV12-3 or TRBV12-4, the J call TRBJ1-5, with D possibly being TRBD1 (6 bases). The germline V and J ends were trimmed by 4 bases and 3 bases, with 13 bases remaining between them. CDR3 size: 15 residues. The CDR3 spells CASSYGRGNNQPQHF. The CDR3 DNA reads as TGTGCCAGCAGTTACGGCAGGGGAAACAATCAGCCCCAGCATTTT.

This clonotype was counted a few times. The J gene is TRBJ2-7, the V gene TRBV6-1; D is unresolved. Trimming took off 4 bases at V and 0 bases at J, with 7 bases between the two ends. The CDR3 totals 13 residues. Germline V gene data show CDR1 as MNHNS and CDR2 as SASEGT. The CDR3 protein is CASSAGSSYEQYF. DNA for the CDR3: TGTGCCAGCAGTGCTGGAAGCTCCTACGAGCAGTACTTC.

This clonotype was counted a few times. The chain is built from TRBV10-3 and TRBJ2-7; D could derive from TRBD1 or TRBD2 (5 bases each). The CDR3 length is 15 residues. V shed 6 bases and J shed 4 bases, with 19 bases lying between them. The germline CDR1 and CDR2 sequences are ENHRY and SYGVKD. The CDR3 coding sequence is TGTGCCATCAGCCCGGGGACCGGACATCCTTACGAGCAGTACTTC. Amino acid sequence: CAISPGTGHPYEQYF.

The chain couples TRBV10-1 to TRBJ2-1; TRBD1 matches at 8 bases. Trimming took 2 bases from V and 2 from J; bases not matched to a gene: 5. CDR3 length equals 16 residues. Per the germline V gene, CDR1 is WNHNN and CDR2 is SYGVQD (reference sequence). CDR3 nucleotides: TGCGCCAGCAGTGAGATGGACAGGGTCGCCTACAATGAGCAGTTCTTC. Its translation is CASSEMDRVAYNEQFF.